The 21 T cell receptor beta chains given below trace back to one sample, sequenced in a study of blood T cell repertoires in COVID-19. Produced via immunoSEQ multiplex PCR; TCRdb's table is partial and in-frame only. The sample holds approximately 300,000 clones, around 87% seen once. Sequenced: PBMCs or T cells enriched from blood (not recorded which). These TCRs come from a woman aged 25 to 39 who had recovered from COVID-19.

The genes are TRBV4-1 and TRBJ1-2; D is undetermined. The germline CDR1 and CDR2 sequences are MGHRA and YSYEKL. V dropped 0 bases and J dropped 1 base, with 9 bases sitting between them. This CDR3 is built from 15 residues. The CDR3 DNA is TGCGCCAGCAGCCAAGAGGGCAGGTTTAACTATGGCTACACCTTC. Residues: CASSQEGRFNYGYTF.

This clone was counted only a few times. The chain uses TRBV4-2 and TRBJ2-2; the D is unclear. Germline CDR1 LGHNA, CDR2 YNFKEQ. The CDR3 is 15 amino acids. Trimming pared 2 bases from V and 4 bases from J, leaving 11 bases between. Written as DNA, the CDR3 is TGTGCCAGCAGCCAACCAGACCGGAGCACCGGGGAGCTGTTTTTT. This codes for CASSQPDRSTGELFF.

The chain couples TRBV12-3 or TRBV12-4 to TRBJ1-2; TRBD1 might be the D (5 bases). With 8 bases removed from V and 7 bases from J, the gap between germline ends came to 17 bases. The CDR3 covers 13 residues. For the CDR3, the DNA is TGTGCCAGCCATACTTCCAGGGTGGGTGGCTACACCTTC. Amino acid sequence: CASHTSRVGGYTF.

V and J are TRBV18 and TRBJ2-7; unclear D gene. The length of the CDR3 is 15 residues. Looked up from germline, CDR1 is KGHSH and CDR2 is LQKENI. V was trimmed by 4 bases and J by 0 bases, leaving 13 bases between them. This chain's CDR3 is CASSLGVLISYEQYF. The DNA of the CDR3 is TGTGCCAGCTCACTTGGAGTTCTAATCTCCTACGAGCAGTACTTC.

The chain couples TRBV6-5 to TRBJ1-3; perhaps TRBD1 as D (5 bases). Trimming cost V 10 bases and J 0 bases, with 13 bases left between them. The CDR3 is 14 amino acids. The germline V gene has CDR1 MNHEY and CDR2 SVGAGI. This CDR3 reads CATREGISGNTIYF. The CDR3 DNA reads TGTGCCACTCGGGAGGGGATCTCTGGAAACACCATATATTTT.

J is TRBJ2-5 and V is TRBV7-9, with 11 bases that match TRBD1. Unmatched junction bases numbered 8, after V lost 5 bases and J lost 6 bases. The germline gives CDR1 SEHNR, CDR2 FQNEAQ (reference sequence). This CDR3 contains 15 residues. The CDR3 protein is CASSHTGQGVKTQYF. DNA of the CDR3: TGTGCCAGCAGCCACACGGGACAGGGGGTAAAGACCCAGTACTTC.

This rearrangement joins TRBV10-3 to TRBJ2-7, with 7 bases aligning to TRBD1. Germline CDR1 is ENHRY and CDR2 is SYGVKD. CDR3 length equals 14 residues. The trim removed 3 bases at V and 6 bases at J, leaving 8 bases unmatched. This CDR3 is CAISDLTGASEQYF. For the CDR3, the DNA is TGTGCCATCAGTGACTTAACAGGGGCAAGCGAGCAGTACTTC.

The V gene is TRBV6-6, the J gene TRBJ1-5; 8 bases fit TRBD1. V trimming: 5 bases; J trimming: 5 bases; junction bases outside the gene matches: 8. Germline V gives CDR1 MNHNY, CDR2 SVGAGI (reference sequence). The CDR3 is 15 amino acids. The CDR3 coding sequence is TGTGCCAGCAGTCTCTGGACAGGGAGCGATCAGCCCCAGCATTTT. Residues: CASSLWTGSDQPQHF.

The chain joins TRBV4-1 to TRBJ1-2; the D gene is possibly TRBD1 (5 bases). Germline V gene data show CDR1 as MGHRA and CDR2 as YSYEKL. The CDR3 is made up of 15 amino acids. V lost 4 bases to trimming and J lost 8 bases, with 20 bases between them. The DNA of the CDR3 is TGCGCCAGCAGCCCCGGGGGGGTCAGGGTGAGCGGCTACACCTTC. This codes for CASSPGGVRVSGYTF.

Only a few counts were recorded for this clone. The CDR3 coding sequence is TGTGCCAGCAGCCCATGGGACAGGGACACCGGGGAGCTGTTTTTT. It specifies CASSPWDRDTGELFF. The chain uses TRBV3-1 (or the pseudogene TRBV3-2) and TRBJ2-2, with TRBD1 identical over 9 bases. CDR1 is LGHDT and CDR2 is YNNKEL in the germline V gene (reference sequence). The length of the CDR3 is 15 residues. The ends lost 4 bases at V and 3 bases at J; junction bases unmatched: 3.

This clone showed up just a few times. The V gene is TRBV7-9, the J gene TRBJ2-7, with TRBD1 identical over 10 bases. CDR1 SEHNR and CDR2 FQNEAQ come from the germline V gene (reference sequence). Losses at the gene ends were 5 bases for V and 7 bases for J; bases not matched to a gene: 8. The CDR3 contains 14 residues. CDR3 DNA sequence: TGTGCCAGCAGCACGCGACAGGGGGCGCGGGAGCAGTACTTC. Translation: CASSTRQGAREQYF.

The gene calls are TRBV24-1 and TRBJ2-2; possible D gene TRBD1, 6 bases. CDR1 KGHDR and CDR2 SFDVKD come from the germline V gene. Deletions cut 5 bases from V and 2 bases from J, with 14 bases between. The length of the CDR3 is 16 residues. The CDR3 loop reads CATSGHRDTNTGELFF. As DNA, the CDR3 is TGTGCCACCAGTGGTCACCGGGACACCAACACCGGGGAGCTGTTTTTT.

The chain uses TRBV6-5 and TRBJ1-1; D may be TRBD1 (5 bases). V was cut by 2 bases and J by 11 bases, with 15 bases left in between. The CDR3 covers 13 residues. CDR1 is MNHEY, CDR2 SVGAGI, per germline. Written as DNA, the CDR3 is TGTGCCAGCAGTTACGGGCAGGGCGTAAGGGCTTTCTTT. As protein: CASSYGQGVRAFF.

The chain employs TRBV7-9 and TRBJ2-2; 10 bases align to TRBD2. Trimming removed 4 bases from V and 2 bases from J; junction bases left unmatched: 4. Germline V gene data show CDR1 as SEHNR and CDR2 as FQNEAQ (reference sequence). The CDR3 is 16 residues long. This chain's CDR3 is CASSSGTSDNTGELFF. For the CDR3, the DNA is TGTGCCAGCAGCTCCGGGACTAGCGATAACACCGGGGAGCTGTTTTTT. The full variable domain, completed using reference TRBV7-9 and TRBJ2-2, is DTGVSQNPRHKITKRGQNVTFRCDPISEHNRLYWYRQTLGQGPEFLTYFQNEAQLEKSRLLSDRFSAERPKGSFSTLEIQRTEQGDSAMYLCASSSGTSDNTGELFFGEGSRLTVL.

The rearrangement uses TRBV28 and TRBJ2-7, with TRBD1 matching over 7 bases. The CDR3 has 14 residues. Losses at the gene ends were 8 bases for V and 2 bases for J; bases not matched to a gene: 9. Germline lookup yields CDR1 MDHEN and CDR2 SYDVKM. In nucleotides, the CDR3 is TGTGCCAGCGCTACAGGGGCCCTTACCTACGAGCAGTACTTC. This translates into CASATGALTYEQYF.

The table lists this clone with a count of one. V and J are TRBV5-1 and TRBJ2-5, with TRBD2 matching over 9 bases. Germline trimming cut 3 bases from V and 3 bases from J; bases unmatched to any gene: 6. The CDR3 runs to 15 residues. The germline gives CDR1 SGHRS, CDR2 YFSETQ. The CDR3 DNA reads as TGCGCCAGCAGCTCGGGACTAGCATCCAAAGAGACCCAGTACTTC. Residues: CASSSGLASKETQYF. Full variable domain (missing parts from reference TRBV5-1 and TRBJ2-5): KAGVTQTPRYLIKTRGQQVTLSCSPISGHRSVSWYQQTPGQGLQFLFEYFSETQRNKGNFPGRFSGRQFSNSRSEMNVSTLELGDSALYLCASSSGLASKETQYFGPGTRLLVL.

The V and J genes are TRBV27 and TRBJ2-7; D ambiguous. V lost 5 bases to trimming and J lost 5 bases, with 22 bases between them. CDR3 length: 16 residues. Germline CDR1 and CDR2: MNHEY and SMNVEV (reference sequence). The CDR3 bases are TGTGCCAGCAGTCCCACCCGTCTCGCCGGAGTACACGAGCAGTACTTC. This gives the protein CASSPTRLAGVHEQYF.

This clone was seen once. V is TRBV6-5 and J is TRBJ1-1; D may be TRBD1 (5 bases). Looked up from germline, CDR1 is MNHEY and CDR2 is SVGAGI. V shed 4 bases and J shed 2 bases, with 11 bases lying between them. This CDR3 is 14 amino acids long. Written as DNA, the CDR3 is TGTGCCAGCAGTTTTCAGGGTTACAACACTGAAGCTTTCTTT. Its translation: CASSFQGYNTEAFF.

J is TRBJ2-7 and V is TRBV7-2; 10 positions agree with TRBD2. The CDR3 sequence is 15 residues long. The junction had 10 bases not matched to a gene; V was cut back by 2 bases and J by 9 bases. Germline V lookup: CDR1 SGHTA, CDR2 FQGNSA. Here the CDR3 DNA reads TGTGCCAGCAGCTTACGAGCGGGGGGGCCGTTCGGGCAGTACTTC. Its translation is CASSLRAGGPFGQYF.

The CDR3 DNA reads as TGCGCCAGCAGCCAAGGGGCCCTGGCCGGTACGCAGTATTTT. Translation: CASSQGALAGTQYF. The chain uses TRBV4-3 and TRBJ2-3; D gene unclear. The CDR3 runs 14 residues. The germline V gene has CDR1 LGHNA and CDR2 YSLEER. Trimming shortened V by 1 base and J by 8 bases, and 13 bases separated the two germline ends.

This clone was observed a single time. The CDR3 loop reads CASIGTDRSYEQYF. The CDR3, as DNA: TGTGCCAGCATCGGGACAGATCGGAGCTACGAGCAGTACTTC. The V and J genes are TRBV7-2 and TRBJ2-7; 7 bases are a match to TRBD1. Looked up from germline, CDR1 is SGHTA and CDR2 is FQGNSA. After removal of 7 bases from V and 3 bases from J, the junction contained 9 bases not matched to a gene. The CDR3 loop spans 14 amino acids.